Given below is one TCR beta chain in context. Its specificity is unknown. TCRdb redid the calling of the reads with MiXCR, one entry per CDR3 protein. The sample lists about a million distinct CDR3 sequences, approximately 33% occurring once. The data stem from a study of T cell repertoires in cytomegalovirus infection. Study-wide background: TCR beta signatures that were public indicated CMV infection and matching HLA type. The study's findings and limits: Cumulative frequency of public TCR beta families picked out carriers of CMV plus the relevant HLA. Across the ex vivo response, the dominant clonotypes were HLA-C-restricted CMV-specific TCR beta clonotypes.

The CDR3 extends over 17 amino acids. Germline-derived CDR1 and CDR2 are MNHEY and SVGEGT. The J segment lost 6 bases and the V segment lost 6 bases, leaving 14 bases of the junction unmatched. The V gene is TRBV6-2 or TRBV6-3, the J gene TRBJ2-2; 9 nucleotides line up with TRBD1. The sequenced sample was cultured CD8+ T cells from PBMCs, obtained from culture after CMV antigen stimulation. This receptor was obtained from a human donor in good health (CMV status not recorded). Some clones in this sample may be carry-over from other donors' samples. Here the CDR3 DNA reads TGTGCCAGCAGCCCCCGACCGGGACAGGGAATAGCCGGGGAGCTGTTTTTT. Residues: CASSPRPGQGIAGELFF.